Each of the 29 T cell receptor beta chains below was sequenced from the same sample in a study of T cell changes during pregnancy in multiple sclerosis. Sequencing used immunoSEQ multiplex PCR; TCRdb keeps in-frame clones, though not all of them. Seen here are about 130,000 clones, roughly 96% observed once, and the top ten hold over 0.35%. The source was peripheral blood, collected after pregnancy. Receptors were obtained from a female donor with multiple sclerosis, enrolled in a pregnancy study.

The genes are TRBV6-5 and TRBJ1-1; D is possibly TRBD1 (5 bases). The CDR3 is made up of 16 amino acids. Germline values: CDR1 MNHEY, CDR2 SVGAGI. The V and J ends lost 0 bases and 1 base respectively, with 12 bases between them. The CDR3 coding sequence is TGTGCCAGCAGTTACTCTGGAACAGGACCGAACACTGAAGCTTTCTTT. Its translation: CASSYSGTGPNTEAFF.

The CDR3 DNA reads as TGCGCCAGTCGGGCGGGTATCTACGAGCAGTACTTC. This translates into CASRAGIYEQYF. This chain joins TRBV5-1 and TRBJ2-7, with D possibly being TRBD2 (5 bases). CDR3 length: 12 amino acids. CDR1 is SGHRS, CDR2 YFSETQ, per germline. With 8 bases removed from V and 3 bases from J, the gap between germline ends came to 12 bases.

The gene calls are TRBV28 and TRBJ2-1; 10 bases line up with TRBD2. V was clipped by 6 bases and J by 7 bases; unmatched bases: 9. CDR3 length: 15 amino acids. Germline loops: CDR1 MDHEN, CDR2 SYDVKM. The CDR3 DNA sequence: TGTGCCAGCAGCCGACTAGCGGGCCGCGGGAATGAGCAGTTCTTC. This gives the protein CASSRLAGRGNEQFF.

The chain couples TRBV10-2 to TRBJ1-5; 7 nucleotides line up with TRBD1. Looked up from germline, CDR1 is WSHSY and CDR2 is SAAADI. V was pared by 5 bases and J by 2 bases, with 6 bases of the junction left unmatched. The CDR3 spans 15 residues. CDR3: CASSRQGPGNQPQHF. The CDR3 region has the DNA TGCGCCAGCAGTAGACAGGGACCCGGCAATCAGCCCCAGCATTTT.

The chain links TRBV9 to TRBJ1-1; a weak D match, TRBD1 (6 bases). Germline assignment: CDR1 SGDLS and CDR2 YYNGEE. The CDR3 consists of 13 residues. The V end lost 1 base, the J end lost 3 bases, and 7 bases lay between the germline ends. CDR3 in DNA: TGTGCCAGCAGCGTACAGGGGCACACTGAAGCTTTCTTT. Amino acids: CASSVQGHTEAFF.

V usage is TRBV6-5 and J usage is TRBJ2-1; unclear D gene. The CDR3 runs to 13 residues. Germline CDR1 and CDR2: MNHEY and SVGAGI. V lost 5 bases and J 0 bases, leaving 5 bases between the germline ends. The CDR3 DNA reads TGTGCCAGCAGTCGTAGCTCCTACAATGAGCAGTTCTTC. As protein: CASSRSSYNEQFF.

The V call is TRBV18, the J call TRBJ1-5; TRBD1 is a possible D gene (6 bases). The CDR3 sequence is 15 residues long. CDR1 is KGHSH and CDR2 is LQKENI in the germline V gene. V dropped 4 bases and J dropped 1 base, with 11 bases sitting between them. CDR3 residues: CASSLQGDSNQPQHF. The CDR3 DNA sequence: TGTGCCAGCTCACTACAGGGAGACAGCAATCAGCCCCAGCATTTT.

In DNA form, the CDR3 reads TGTGCCAGCAGCCAGACTAGCGGAAGGAGCTCCTACGAGCAGTACTTC. As protein: CASSQTSGRSSYEQYF. The rearrangement uses TRBV7-9 and TRBJ2-7; 9 nucleotides align to TRBD2. V lost 5 bases and J lost 0; bases outside the gene matches: 8. Germline-derived CDR1 and CDR2 are SEHNR and FQNEAQ (reference sequence). The CDR3 has 16 amino acids.

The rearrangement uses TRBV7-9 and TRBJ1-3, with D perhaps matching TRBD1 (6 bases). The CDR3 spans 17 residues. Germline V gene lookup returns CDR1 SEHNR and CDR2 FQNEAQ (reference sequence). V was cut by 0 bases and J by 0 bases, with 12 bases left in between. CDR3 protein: CASSLALRGGSGNTIYF. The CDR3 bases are TGTGCCAGCAGCTTAGCCCTTAGGGGGGGCTCTGGAAACACCATATATTTT.

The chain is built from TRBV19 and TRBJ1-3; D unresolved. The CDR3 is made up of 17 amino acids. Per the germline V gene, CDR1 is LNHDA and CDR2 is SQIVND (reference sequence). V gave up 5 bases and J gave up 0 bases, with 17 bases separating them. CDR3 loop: CASSPVHRVYSGNTIYF. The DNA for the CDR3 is TGTGCCAGTAGTCCCGTACACAGAGTATACTCTGGAAACACCATATATTTT.

The CDR3 protein is CASDRGQVPYEQYF. In DNA form, the CDR3 reads TGTGCCAGCGACAGGGGCCAGGTCCCCTACGAGCAGTACTTC. The chain combines TRBV2 with TRBJ2-7, with TRBD1 matching over 8 bases. Trimming cost V 8 bases and J 2 bases; bases outside gene matches: 8. Per the germline V gene, CDR1 is SNHLY and CDR2 is FYNNEI. The CDR3 has 14 residues.

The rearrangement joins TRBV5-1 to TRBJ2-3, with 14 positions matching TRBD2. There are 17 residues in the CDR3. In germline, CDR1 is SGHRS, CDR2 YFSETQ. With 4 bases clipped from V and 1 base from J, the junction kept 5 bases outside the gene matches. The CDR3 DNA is TGCGCCAGCAGCCCCCGACTAGCGGGAGGGGGCACAGATACGCAGTATTTT. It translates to CASSPRLAGGGTDTQYF.

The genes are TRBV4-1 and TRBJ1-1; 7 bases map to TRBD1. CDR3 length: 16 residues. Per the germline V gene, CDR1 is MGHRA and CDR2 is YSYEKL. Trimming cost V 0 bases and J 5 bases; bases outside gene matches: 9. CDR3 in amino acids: CASSQDPRQGLTEAFF. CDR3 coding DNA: TGCGCCAGCAGCCAAGATCCCCGACAGGGTTTGACTGAAGCTTTCTTT.

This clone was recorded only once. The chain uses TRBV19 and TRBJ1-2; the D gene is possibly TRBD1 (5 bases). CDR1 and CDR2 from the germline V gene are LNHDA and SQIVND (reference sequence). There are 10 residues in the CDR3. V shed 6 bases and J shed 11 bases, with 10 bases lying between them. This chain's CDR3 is CASSAKGYTF. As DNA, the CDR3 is TGTGCCAGTAGCGCGAAGGGGTACACCTTC.

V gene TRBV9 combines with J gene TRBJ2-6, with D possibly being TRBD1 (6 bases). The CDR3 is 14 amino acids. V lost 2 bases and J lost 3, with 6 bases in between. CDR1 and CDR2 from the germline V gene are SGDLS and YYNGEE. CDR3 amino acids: CASSVRGGANVLTF. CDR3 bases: TGTGCCAGCAGCGTCAGGGGTGGGGCCAACGTCCTGACTTTC.

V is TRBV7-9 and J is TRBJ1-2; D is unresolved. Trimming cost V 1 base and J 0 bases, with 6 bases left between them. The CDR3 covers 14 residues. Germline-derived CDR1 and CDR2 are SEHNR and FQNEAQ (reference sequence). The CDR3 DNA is TGTGCCAGCAGCTTAGACGGAGCTAACTATGGCTACACCTTC. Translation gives CASSLDGANYGYTF.

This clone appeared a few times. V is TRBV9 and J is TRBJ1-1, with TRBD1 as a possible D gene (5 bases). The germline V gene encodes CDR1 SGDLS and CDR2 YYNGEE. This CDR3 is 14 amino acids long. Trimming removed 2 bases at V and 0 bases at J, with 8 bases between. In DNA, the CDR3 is TGTGCCAGCAGCGTGGGACTGATGAACACTGAAGCTTTCTTT. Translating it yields CASSVGLMNTEAFF.

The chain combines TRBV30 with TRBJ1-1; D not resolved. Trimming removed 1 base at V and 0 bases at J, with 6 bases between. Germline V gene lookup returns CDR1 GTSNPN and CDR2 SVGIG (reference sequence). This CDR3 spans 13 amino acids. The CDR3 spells CAWSAGMNTEAFF. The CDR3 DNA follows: TGTGCCTGGAGTGCGGGGATGAACACTGAAGCTTTCTTT.

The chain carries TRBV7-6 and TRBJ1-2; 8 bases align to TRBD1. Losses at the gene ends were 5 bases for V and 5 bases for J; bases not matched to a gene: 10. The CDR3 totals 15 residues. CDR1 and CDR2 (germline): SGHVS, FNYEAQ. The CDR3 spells CASSRGTGSWYGYTF. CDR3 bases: TGTGCCAGCAGCAGAGGGACAGGATCTTGGTATGGCTACACCTTC.

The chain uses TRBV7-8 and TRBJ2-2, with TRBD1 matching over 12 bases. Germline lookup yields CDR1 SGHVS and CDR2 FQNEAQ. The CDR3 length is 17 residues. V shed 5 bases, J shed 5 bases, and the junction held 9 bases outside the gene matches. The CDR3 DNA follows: TGTGCCAGCAGCAACCGGGACAGGGGGCGGATAACCGGGGAGCTGTTTTTT. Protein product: CASSNRDRGRITGELFF.

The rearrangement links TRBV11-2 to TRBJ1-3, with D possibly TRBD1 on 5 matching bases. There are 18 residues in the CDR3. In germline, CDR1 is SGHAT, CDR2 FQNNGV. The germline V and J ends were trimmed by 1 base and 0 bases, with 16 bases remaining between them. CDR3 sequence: CASSLVGRQRISGNTIYF. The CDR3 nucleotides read TGTGCCAGCAGCTTAGTCGGGCGACAGAGGATCTCTGGAAACACCATATATTTT.

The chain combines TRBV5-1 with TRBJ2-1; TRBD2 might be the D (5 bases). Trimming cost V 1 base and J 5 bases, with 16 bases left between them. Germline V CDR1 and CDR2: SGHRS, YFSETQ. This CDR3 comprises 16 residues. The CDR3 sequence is CASSLFSEPFDNEQFF. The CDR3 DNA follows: TGCGCCAGCAGCTTGTTTAGCGAACCCTTCGACAATGAGCAGTTCTTC.

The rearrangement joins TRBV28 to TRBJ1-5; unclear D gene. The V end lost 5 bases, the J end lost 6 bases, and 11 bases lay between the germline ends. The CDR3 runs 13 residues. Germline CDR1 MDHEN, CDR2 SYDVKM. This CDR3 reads CASSTSGSQPQHF. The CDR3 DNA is TGTGCCAGCAGTACATCGGGTAGTCAGCCCCAGCATTTT.

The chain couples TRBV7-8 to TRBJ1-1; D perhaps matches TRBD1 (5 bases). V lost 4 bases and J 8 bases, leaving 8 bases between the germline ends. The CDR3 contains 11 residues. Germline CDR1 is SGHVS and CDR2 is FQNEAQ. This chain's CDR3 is CASSSQVEAFF. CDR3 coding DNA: TGTGCCAGCAGCTCACAGGTAGAAGCTTTCTTT.

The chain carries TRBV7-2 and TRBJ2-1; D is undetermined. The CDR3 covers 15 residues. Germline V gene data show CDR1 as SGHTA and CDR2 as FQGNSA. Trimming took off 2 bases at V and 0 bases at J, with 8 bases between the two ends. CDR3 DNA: TGTGCCAGCAGCTTATGGCCCAGCTCCTACAATGAGCAGTTCTTC. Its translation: CASSLWPSSYNEQFF. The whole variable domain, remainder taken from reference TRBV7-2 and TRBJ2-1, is GAGVSQSPSNKVTEKGKDVELRCDPISGHTALYWYRQSLGQGLEFLIYFQGNSAPDKSGLPSDRFSAERTGGSVSTLTIQRTQQEDSAVYLCASSLWPSSYNEQFFGPGTRLTVL.

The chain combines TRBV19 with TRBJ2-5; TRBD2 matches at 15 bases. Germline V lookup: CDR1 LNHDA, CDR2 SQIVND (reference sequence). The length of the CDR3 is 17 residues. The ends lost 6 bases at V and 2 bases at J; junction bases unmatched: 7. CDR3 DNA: TGTGCCAGTAGCCTGGGACTAGCGGGAGGCCTGCAAGAGACCCAGTACTTC. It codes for CASSLGLAGGLQETQYF.

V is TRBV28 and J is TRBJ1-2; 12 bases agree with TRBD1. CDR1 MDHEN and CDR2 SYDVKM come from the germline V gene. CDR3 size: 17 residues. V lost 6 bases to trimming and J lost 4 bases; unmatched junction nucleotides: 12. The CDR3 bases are TGTGCCAGCAGACCAACTTTGGGACAGGGGGCTCTCTATGGCTACACCTTC. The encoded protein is CASRPTLGQGALYGYTF.

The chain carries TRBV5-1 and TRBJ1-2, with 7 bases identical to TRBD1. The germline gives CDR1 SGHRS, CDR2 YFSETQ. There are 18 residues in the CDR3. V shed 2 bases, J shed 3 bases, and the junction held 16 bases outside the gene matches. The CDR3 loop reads CASSLSKQGRYNDYGYTF. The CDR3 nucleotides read TGCGCCAGCAGCTTATCAAAACAGGGGAGATATAATGACTATGGCTACACCTTC.

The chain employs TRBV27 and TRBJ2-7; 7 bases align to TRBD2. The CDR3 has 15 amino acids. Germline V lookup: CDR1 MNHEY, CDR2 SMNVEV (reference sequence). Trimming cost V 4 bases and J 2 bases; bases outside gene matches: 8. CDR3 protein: CASSYVAGSTYEQYF. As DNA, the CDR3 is TGTGCCAGCAGTTATGTAGCGGGTTCAACCTACGAGCAGTACTTC.